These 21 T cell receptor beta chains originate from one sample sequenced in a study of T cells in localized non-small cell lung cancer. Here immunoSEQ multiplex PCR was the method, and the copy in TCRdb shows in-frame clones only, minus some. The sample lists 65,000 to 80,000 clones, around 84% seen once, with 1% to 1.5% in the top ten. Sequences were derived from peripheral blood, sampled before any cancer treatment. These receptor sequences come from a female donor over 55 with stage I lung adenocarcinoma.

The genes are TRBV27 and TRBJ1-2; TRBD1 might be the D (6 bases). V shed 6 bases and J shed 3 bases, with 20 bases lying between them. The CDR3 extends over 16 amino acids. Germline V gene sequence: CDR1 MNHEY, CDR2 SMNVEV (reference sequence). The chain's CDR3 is CASSHKAGDDYYGYTF. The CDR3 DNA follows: TGTGCCAGCAGCCACAAAGCAGGGGACGATTACTATGGCTACACCTTC.

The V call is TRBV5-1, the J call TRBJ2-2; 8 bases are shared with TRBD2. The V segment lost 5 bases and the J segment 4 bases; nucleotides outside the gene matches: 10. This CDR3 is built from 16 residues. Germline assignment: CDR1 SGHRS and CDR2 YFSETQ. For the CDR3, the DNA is TGCGCCAGCAGATTTGGGTTAGCGGGGACCACCGGGGAGCTGTTTTTT. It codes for CASRFGLAGTTGELFF.

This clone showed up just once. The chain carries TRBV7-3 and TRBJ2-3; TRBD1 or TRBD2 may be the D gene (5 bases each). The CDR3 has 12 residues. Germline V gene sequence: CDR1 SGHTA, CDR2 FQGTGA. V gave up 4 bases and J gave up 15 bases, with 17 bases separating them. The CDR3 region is CASSSGDGKGYF. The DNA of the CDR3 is TGTGCCAGCAGCTCTGGGGACGGAAAGGGTTATTTT.

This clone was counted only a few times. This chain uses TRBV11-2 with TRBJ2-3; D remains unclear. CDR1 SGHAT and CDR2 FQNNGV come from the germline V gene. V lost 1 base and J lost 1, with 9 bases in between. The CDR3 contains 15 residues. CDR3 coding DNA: TGTGCCAGCAGCTTAGCGTTGCAGGGCACAGATACGCAGTATTTT. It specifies CASSLALQGTDTQYF.

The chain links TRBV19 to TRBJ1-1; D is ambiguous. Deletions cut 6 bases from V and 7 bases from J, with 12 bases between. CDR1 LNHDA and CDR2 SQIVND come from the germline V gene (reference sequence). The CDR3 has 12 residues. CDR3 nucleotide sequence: TGTGCCAGTAGCGCACACATGGGTGAAGCTTTCTTT. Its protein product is CASSAHMGEAFF.

The CDR3 sequence: CASTIGGYSNQPQHF. CDR3 DNA sequence: TGTGCCAGCACCATTGGTGGCTATAGCAATCAGCCCCAGCATTTT. J is TRBJ1-5 and V is TRBV28; no firm D call. V dropped 7 bases and J dropped 0 bases, with 13 bases sitting between them. Germline V CDR1 and CDR2: MDHEN, SYDVKM. The CDR3 has 15 amino acids.

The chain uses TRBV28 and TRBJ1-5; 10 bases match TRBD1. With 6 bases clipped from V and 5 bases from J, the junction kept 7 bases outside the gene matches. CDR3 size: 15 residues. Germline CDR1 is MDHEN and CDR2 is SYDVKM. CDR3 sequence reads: CASSSGGTGDQPQHF. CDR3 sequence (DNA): TGTGCCAGCAGCTCTGGGGGGACAGGGGATCAGCCCCAGCATTTT.

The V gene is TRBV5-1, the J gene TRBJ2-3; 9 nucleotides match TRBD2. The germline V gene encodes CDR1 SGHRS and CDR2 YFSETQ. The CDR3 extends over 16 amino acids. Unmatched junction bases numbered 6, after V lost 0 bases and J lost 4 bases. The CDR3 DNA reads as TGCGCCAGCAGCTTGGTTCTAGCGGGATCGGCAGATACGCAGTATTTT. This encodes CASSLVLAGSADTQYF.

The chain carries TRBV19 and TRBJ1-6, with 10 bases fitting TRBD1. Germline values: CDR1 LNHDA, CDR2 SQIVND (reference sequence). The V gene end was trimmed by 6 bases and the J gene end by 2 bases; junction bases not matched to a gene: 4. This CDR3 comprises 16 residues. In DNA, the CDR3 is TGTGCCAGTAGAAGACAGGGGGCGGCCTATAATTCACCCCTCCACTTT. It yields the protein CASRRQGAAYNSPLHF.

The CDR3 loop reads CASSEEGGNTIYF. The CDR3 DNA reads TGTGCCAGCAGTGAAGAAGGTGGAAACACCATATATTTT. This chain joins TRBV2 and TRBJ1-3; no clear D. The CDR3 length is 13 residues. Germline values: CDR1 SNHLY, CDR2 FYNNEI. The V end lost 1 base, the J end lost 3 bases, and 4 bases lay between the germline ends.

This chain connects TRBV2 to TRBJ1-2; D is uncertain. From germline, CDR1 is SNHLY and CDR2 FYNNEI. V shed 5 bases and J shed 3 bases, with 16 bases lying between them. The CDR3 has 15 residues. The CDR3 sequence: CASSRTTQWDYGYTF. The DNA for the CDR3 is TGTGCCAGCAGTAGGACGACACAATGGGACTATGGCTACACCTTC. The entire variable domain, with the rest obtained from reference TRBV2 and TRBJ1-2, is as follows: EPEVTQTPSHQVTQMGQEVILRCVPISNHLYFYWYRQILGQKVEFLVSFYNNEISEKSEIFDDQFSVERPDGSNFTLKIRSTKLEDSAMYFCASSRTTQWDYGYTFGSGTRLTVV.

The CDR3 nucleotides are TGTGCCAGCAGCTTTCGGACGGATGAAGCTTTCTTT. This translates into CASSFRTDEAFF. V is TRBV11-3 and J is TRBJ1-1; D is unclear. V gave up 3 bases and J gave up 7 bases, with 9 bases separating them. CDR3 length: 12 amino acids. Germline V gives CDR1 SGHNT, CDR2 YENEEA.

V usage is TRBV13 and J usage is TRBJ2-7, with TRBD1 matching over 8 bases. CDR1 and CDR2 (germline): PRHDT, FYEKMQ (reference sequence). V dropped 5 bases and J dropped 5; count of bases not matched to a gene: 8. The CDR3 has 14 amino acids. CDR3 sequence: CASSQDRARHEQYF. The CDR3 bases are TGTGCCAGCAGCCAGGACAGGGCCCGCCACGAGCAGTACTTC.

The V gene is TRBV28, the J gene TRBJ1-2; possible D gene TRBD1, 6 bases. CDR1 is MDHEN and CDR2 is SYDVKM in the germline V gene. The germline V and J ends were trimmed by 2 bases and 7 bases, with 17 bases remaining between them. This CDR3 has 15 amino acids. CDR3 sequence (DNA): TGTGCCAGCAGTTTAGGACCCAGCAGGGGTGGTGGCTACACCTTC. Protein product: CASSLGPSRGGGYTF.

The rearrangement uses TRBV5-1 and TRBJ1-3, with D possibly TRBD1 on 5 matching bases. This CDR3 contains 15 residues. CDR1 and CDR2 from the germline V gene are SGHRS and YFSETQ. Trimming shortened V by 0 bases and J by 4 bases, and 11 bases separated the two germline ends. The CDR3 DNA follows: TGCGCCAGCAGCTTGGAGGGACCGGCCGGAAACACCATATATTTT. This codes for CASSLEGPAGNTIYF. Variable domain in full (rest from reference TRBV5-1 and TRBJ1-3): KAGVTQTPRYLIKTRGQQVTLSCSPISGHRSVSWYQQTPGQGLQFLFEYFSETQRNKGNFPGRFSGRQFSNSRSEMNVSTLELGDSALYLCASSLEGPAGNTIYFGEGSWLTVV.

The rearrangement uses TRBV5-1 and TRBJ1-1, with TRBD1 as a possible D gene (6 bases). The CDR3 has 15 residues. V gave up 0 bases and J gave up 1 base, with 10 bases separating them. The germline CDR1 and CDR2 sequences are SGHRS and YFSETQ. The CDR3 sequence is CASSLVSGQNTEAFF. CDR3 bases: TGCGCCAGCAGCTTGGTGTCGGGACAGAACACTGAAGCTTTCTTT.

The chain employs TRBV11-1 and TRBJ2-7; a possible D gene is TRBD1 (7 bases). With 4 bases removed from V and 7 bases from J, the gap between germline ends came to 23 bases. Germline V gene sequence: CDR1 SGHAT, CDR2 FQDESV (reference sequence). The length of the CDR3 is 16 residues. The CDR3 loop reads CASSSAMQGGSGEQYF. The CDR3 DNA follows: TGTGCCAGCAGCTCCGCCATGCAGGGGGGTTCGGGTGAGCAGTACTTC. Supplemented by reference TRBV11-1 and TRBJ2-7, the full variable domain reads EAEVAQSPRYKITEKSQAVAFWCDPISGHATLYWYRQILGQGPELLVQFQDESVVDDSQLPKDRFSAERLKGVDSTLKIQPAELGDSAMYLCASSSAMQGGSGEQYFGPGTRLTVT.

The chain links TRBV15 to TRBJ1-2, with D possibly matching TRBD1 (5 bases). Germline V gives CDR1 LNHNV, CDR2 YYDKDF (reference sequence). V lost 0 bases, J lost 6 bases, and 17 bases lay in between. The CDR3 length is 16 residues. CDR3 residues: CATSRDQEGLANGYTF. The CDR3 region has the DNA TGTGCCACCAGCAGAGATCAAGAGGGGCTCGCGAATGGCTACACCTTC.

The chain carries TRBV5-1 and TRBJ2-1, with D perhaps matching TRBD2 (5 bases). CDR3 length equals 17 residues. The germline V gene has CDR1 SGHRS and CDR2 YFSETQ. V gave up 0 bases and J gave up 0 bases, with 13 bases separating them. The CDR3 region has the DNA TGCGCCAGCAGCTTGGTACAGCGGTCGAGCTCCTACAATGAGCAGTTCTTC. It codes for CASSLVQRSSSYNEQFF.

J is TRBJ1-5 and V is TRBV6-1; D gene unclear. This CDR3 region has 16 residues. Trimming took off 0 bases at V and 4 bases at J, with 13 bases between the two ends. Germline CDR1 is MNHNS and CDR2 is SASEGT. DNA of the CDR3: TGTGCCAGCAGTGAAGCGAAGCCGGCCTTAAATCAGCCCCAGCATTTT. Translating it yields CASSEAKPALNQPQHF.

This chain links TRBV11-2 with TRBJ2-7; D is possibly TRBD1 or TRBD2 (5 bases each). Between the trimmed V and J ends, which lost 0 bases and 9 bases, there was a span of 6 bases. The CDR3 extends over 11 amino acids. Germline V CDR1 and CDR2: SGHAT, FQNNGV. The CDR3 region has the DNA TGTGCCAGCAGCTTAGAGGGGGTGCAGTACTTC. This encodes CASSLEGVQYF.